This T cell receptor (beta chain) emerged from a study of T cell responses to AZD1222 COVID-19 vaccine. Germline V gene data show CDR1 as MNHEY and CDR2 as SVGAGI. The CDR3 is 15 amino acids. The V and J ends lost 6 bases and 0 bases, in that order; junction bases with no gene match: 6. The data were produced by immunoSEQ multiplex PCR, yet TCRdb's version contains in-frame clones alone and is incomplete. The sample lists 90,000 to 120,000 clones; 87% were seen once. For this clone: The antigen remains undetermined.

Study-wide results and limits: Among vaccine-associated CD4 TCRs, coverage spanned spike, with dominance at 160-218 and 743-854. Reports indicate that nearly half of spike-specific TCRs are directed at unmutated variant regions. Baseline serology detected seropositivity in only a handful of AZD1222 recipients. Donor demographics were predominantly white British with a female majority; clonal diversity may be underestimated.

The input for sequencing was peripheral blood, taken 28 days after the second AZD1222 dose. This chain uses TRBV6-5 with TRBJ1-1, with 8 positions matching TRBD1. This clonotype was obtained from an adult who received the AZD1222 COVID-19 vaccine. The CDR3, as DNA: TGTGCCAGCAGACCACAGGGGGGAGTGAACACTGAAGCTTTCTTT. Protein: CASRPQGGVNTEAFF.